In its sample, the clone carrying this TCR beta chain was seen many times. Its antigen is not known. The germline V gene encodes CDR1 MNHEY and CDR2 SMNVEV (reference sequence). The CDR3 extends over 16 amino acids. With V trimmed by 1 base and J by 6 bases, 7 bases remained unmatched. The data stem from a study of neurological immune-mediated disorders. General study findings and limits: HTLV-1-associated myelopathy had the most TCR clonal expansion, and multiple sclerosis had the least, less than healthy controls.

Using its own MiXCR run on the 5' RACE reads, TCRdb lists one record per CDR3 protein. Of around 130,000 distinct CDR3 sequences in the sample, about 3.4% are singletons; the top ten hold about 1.2%. This chain uses TRBV27 with TRBJ2-1; 9 nucleotides agree with TRBD1. The clonotype was recovered from a woman under 40 with multiple sclerosis. Sequenced sample: PBMCs. This CDR3 reads CASSLYSGQGFNEQFF. CDR3 nucleotides: TGTGCCAGCAGTTTATATTCGGGACAGGGATTCAATGAGCAGTTCTTC.